This entry lists 13 T cell receptor beta chains sequenced from one sample in a study of blood T cell repertoires in COVID-19. Data came from immunoSEQ multiplex PCR; TCRdb stores just in-frame clones and leaves some out. The sample includes 200,000 to 300,000 clones, about 80% of them seen just once. Sequencing was performed on peripheral blood. These receptors all come from an elderly woman with acute or convalescent COVID-19.

This sequence joins TRBV7-9 and TRBJ2-7; D is unresolved. Germline lookup yields CDR1 SEHNR and CDR2 FQNEAQ (reference sequence). The CDR3 has 13 residues. V lost 4 bases and J lost 6, with 13 bases in between. This CDR3 reads CASSSARHAEQYF. For the CDR3, the DNA is TGTGCCAGCAGCTCCGCTAGGCACGCCGAGCAGTACTTC.

This rearrangement joins TRBV3-1 (or the pseudogene TRBV3-2) to TRBJ2-1; D is ambiguous. Per the germline V gene, CDR1 is LGHDT and CDR2 is YNNKEL (reference sequence). The CDR3 has 14 amino acids. Trimming pared 2 bases from V and 2 bases from J, leaving 7 bases between. CDR3 residues: CASSQNGAYNEQFF. The CDR3 nucleotides are TGTGCCAGCAGCCAAAACGGAGCCTACAATGAGCAGTTCTTC.

The chain joins TRBV3-1 (or the pseudogene TRBV3-2) to TRBJ1-2, with TRBD1 matching over 8 bases. V lost 4 bases, J lost 7 bases, and 14 bases stayed unmatched. The germline CDR1 and CDR2 sequences are LGHDT and YNNKEL (reference sequence). The CDR3 sequence is 16 residues long. Written as DNA, the CDR3 is TGTGCCAGCAGCCCGCTCCTAACAGGGGGGCTTGGTGGCTACACCTTC. It codes for CASSPLLTGGLGGYTF.

This chain connects TRBV4-1 to TRBJ1-1; tentatively, D is TRBD1 (6 bases). Germline V lookup: CDR1 MGHRA, CDR2 YSYEKL. CDR3 size: 11 residues. V gave up 4 bases and J gave up 9 bases, with 9 bases separating them. CDR3 nucleotides: TGCGCCAGCAGCCGGGACACCCAAGCTTTCTTT. Protein sequence: CASSRDTQAFF.

This clone came up a few times. This sequence joins TRBV28 and TRBJ1-2; weak D call: TRBD1 (5 bases). V lost 1 base, J lost 6 bases, and 12 bases lay in between. This CDR3 spans 14 amino acids. Germline V gene data show CDR1 as MDHEN and CDR2 as SYDVKM. CDR3 nucleotides: TGTGCCAGCAGTTTATTGCGACAGACGGATGGCTACACCTTC. Residues: CASSLLRQTDGYTF.

V is TRBV10-3 and J is TRBJ2-3; 13 positions match TRBD2. CDR1 ENHRY and CDR2 SYGVKD come from the germline V gene. CDR3 length: 17 residues. The J segment lost 2 bases and the V segment lost 4 bases, leaving 6 bases of the junction unmatched. CDR3 protein: CAISGTSGGSSTDTQYF. CDR3 DNA sequence: TGTGCCATCAGTGGGACTAGCGGGGGATCATCCACAGATACGCAGTATTTT.

Only a few counts were recorded for this clone. CDR3 loop: CASSLWLLGQGIETQYF. The CDR3 coding sequence is TGTGCCAGCAGCTTATGGTTGTTGGGGCAGGGGATAGAGACCCAGTACTTC. The chain couples TRBV7-9 to TRBJ2-5; possible D gene TRBD1, 6 bases. V was trimmed by 2 bases and J by 4 bases, leaving 20 bases between them. Germline CDR1 is SEHNR and CDR2 is FQNEAQ (reference sequence). The CDR3 is 17 residues long. The full variable domain, with the rest looked up from reference TRBV7-9 and TRBJ2-5, is DTGVSQNPRHKITKRGQNVTFRCDPISEHNRLYWYRQTLGQGPEFLTYFQNEAQLEKSRLLSDRFSAERPKGSFSTLEIQRTEQGDSAMYLCASSLWLLGQGIETQYFGPGTRLLVL.

The chain has TRBV5-6 and TRBJ2-3; 7 bases fit TRBD1. Germline lookup yields CDR1 SGHDT and CDR2 YYEEEE. The CDR3 has 16 amino acids. The V and J ends lost 0 bases and 3 bases, in that order; junction bases with no gene match: 7. The CDR3 sequence is CASSLAGQPKTDTQYF. In DNA, the CDR3 is TGTGCCAGCAGCTTGGCGGGACAGCCGAAGACAGATACGCAGTATTTT. Using reference TRBV5-6 and TRBJ2-3 for the parts outside the CDR3, the full variable domain is DAGVTQSPTHLIKTRGQQVTLRCSPKSGHDTVSWYQQALGQGPQFIFQYYEEEERQRGNFPDRFSGHQFPNYSSELNVNALLLGDSALYLCASSLAGQPKTDTQYFGPGTRLTVL.

For this clone: A junction boundary mismatches the germline segment, possibly from a read error. J is TRBJ1-6 and V is TRBV7-6; 7 nucleotides match TRBD1. CDR1 and CDR2 (germline): SGHVS, FNYEAQ. The CDR3 consists of 15 residues. The CDR3 DNA reads as TGTGCCAGCAGCTTAGCAGACAGGGTCCGATCACCCTTCCACTTT. Its translation is CASSLADRVRSPFHF.

The chain links TRBV3-1 (or the pseudogene TRBV3-2) to TRBJ2-2; 9 bases line up with TRBD2. The germline gives CDR1 LGHDT, CDR2 YNNKEL (reference sequence). The CDR3 runs 15 residues. The trim removed 4 bases at V and 0 bases at J, leaving 0 bases unmatched. The CDR3 reads CASSLAGANTGELFF. In DNA, the CDR3 is TGTGCCAGCAGCCTAGCGGGAGCGAACACCGGGGAGCTGTTTTTT.

The CDR3 bases are TGTGCCAGCAGTTATTTCCCAGGGGCCCGGAACGAGCAGTACTTC. This translates into CASSYFPGARNEQYF. The gene calls are TRBV6-6 and TRBJ2-7; perhaps TRBD1 as D (6 bases). Germline assignment: CDR1 MNHNY and CDR2 SVGAGI (reference sequence). The CDR3 extends over 15 amino acids. The V end was cut by 3 bases, the J end by 5 bases, with 17 bases between.

The chain joins TRBV18 to TRBJ1-6; 12 bases are a match to TRBD1. This CDR3 comprises 17 residues. The germline V gene has CDR1 KGHSH and CDR2 LQKENI. Trimming removed 3 bases from V and 9 bases from J; junction bases left unmatched: 9. The CDR3 protein is CASSPVRDRGHGSPLHF. The CDR3 region has the DNA TGTGCCAGCTCACCGGTGAGGGACAGGGGGCATGGTTCACCCCTCCACTTT.

The chain links TRBV6-6 to TRBJ2-7; no firm D call. The CDR3 has 16 amino acids. Looked up from germline, CDR1 is MNHNY and CDR2 is SVGAGI (reference sequence). V dropped 0 bases and J dropped 0 bases, with 12 bases sitting between them. The CDR3 DNA reads TGTGCCAGCAGTTACTCGGGCCAGACACCCTCCTACGAGCAGTACTTC. This gives the protein CASSYSGQTPSYEQYF.